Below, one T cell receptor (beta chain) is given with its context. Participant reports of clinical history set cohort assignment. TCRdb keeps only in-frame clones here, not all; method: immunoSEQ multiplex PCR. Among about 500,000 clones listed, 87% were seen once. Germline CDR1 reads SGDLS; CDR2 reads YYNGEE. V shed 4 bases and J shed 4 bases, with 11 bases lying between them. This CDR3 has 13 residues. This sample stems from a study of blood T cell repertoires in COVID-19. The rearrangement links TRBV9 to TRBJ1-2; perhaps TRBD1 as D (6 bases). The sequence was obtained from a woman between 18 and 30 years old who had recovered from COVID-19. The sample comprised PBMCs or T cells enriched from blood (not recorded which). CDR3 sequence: CASSPGHSYGYTF. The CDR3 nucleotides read TGTGCCAGCAGCCCGGGACATAGCTATGGCTACACCTTC.